This TCR beta chain was found in a study of T cell responses to AZD1222 COVID-19 vaccine. The germline V gene encodes CDR1 SEHNR and CDR2 FQNEAQ (reference sequence). The CDR3 totals 12 residues. V lost 5 bases and J 3 bases, leaving 8 bases between the germline ends. TCRdb keeps only in-frame clones here, not all; method: immunoSEQ multiplex PCR. The data show 70,000 to 95,000 clones, around nine tenths seen once. With regard to this clone: The target antigen is unknown.

General study findings and limits: Baseline seropositivity occurred in only 5 or 6 AZD1222 recipients. Donor demographics were predominantly white British with a female majority; clonal diversity may be underestimated. Rises in breadth and depth of Spike-specific TCRs came after two AZD1222 doses. The repertoires were collected only after the peak T cell response.

The clonotype was recovered from an adult in good health. The chain links TRBV7-9 to TRBJ2-7; D remains ambiguous. The sample was peripheral blood, taken on day 0 of AZD1222 vaccination. The CDR3 DNA reads TGTGCCAGCAGCGGTAAATTCTACGAGCAGTACTTC. This encodes CASSGKFYEQYF.